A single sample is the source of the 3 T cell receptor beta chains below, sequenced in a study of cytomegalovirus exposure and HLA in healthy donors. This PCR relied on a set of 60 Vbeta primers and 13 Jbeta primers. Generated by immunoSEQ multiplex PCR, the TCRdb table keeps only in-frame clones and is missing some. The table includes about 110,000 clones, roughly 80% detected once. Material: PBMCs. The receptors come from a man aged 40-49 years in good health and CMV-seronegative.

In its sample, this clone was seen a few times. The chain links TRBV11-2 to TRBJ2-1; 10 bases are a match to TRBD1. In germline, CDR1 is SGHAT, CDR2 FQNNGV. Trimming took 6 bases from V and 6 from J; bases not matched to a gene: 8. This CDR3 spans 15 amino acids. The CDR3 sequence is CASSFPGTGVNEQFF. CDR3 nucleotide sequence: TGTGCCAGCAGTTTTCCCGGGACAGGGGTCAATGAGCAGTTCTTC.

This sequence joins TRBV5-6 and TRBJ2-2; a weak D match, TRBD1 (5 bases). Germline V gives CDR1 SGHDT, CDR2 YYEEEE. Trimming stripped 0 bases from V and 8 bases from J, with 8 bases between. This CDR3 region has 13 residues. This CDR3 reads CASSLVGVGELFF. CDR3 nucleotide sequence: TGTGCCAGCAGCTTGGTAGGGGTTGGGGAGCTGTTTTTT.

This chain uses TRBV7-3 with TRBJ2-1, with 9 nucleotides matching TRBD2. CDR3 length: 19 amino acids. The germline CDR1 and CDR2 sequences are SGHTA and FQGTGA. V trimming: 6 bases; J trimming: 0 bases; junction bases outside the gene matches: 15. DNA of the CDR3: TGTGCCAGCAGTCCACGTCTATTAGCGGGGGACAGCTCCTACAATGAGCAGTTCTTC. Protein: CASSPRLLAGDSSYNEQFF.